This T cell receptor (beta chain) is from a study of T cells in Graves' hyperthyroidism and ophthalmopathy (dated by TCRdb to between 2017 and 2020). For the wider study: Peripheral blood samples were taken at the time of initial diagnosis, prior to any treatment. A discovery cohort of about a hundred patients, 43 with Graves' ophthalmopathy and under 60 with stable Graves' hyperthyroidism, was used to find distinguishing TCR V-J signatures. Prospective prediction of ophthalmopathy was tested in an independent validation cohort consisting of 18 to 20 hyperthyroidism patients and about 17 patients who later progressed to ophthalmopathy. The roughly 99 discovery patients were divided at random into training and test sets in a 7:3 ratio. In about 6 Graves' hyperthyroidism patients, the study also compared T-cell repertoires from thyroid tissue with T-cell repertoires from blood. After blood sampling, hyperthyroidism patients were treated with methimazole at a starting dose of 30 mg daily, and ophthalmopathy patients were treated with high-dose intravenous methylprednisolone. The paper reports TCR Vbeta CDR3 sequencing of approximately 140 peripheral blood samples: 40 to 45 ophthalmopathy, around 80 hyperthyroidism and roughly 17 progressor patients. The paper's findings and limits, for the study overall: In validation, progression to ophthalmopathy was predicted by the model with around 70% sensitivity and just over 72% specificity, a median of roughly 6 months before onset. No statistical method was used to set the sample size in advance, and investigators knew the group allocation. Ophthalmopathy was separated from stable hyperthyroidism by a 13 V-J signature model, with approximately 85% sensitivity and approximately 84% specificity obtained in cross-validation and 80%/75% obtained in testing. Most expanded thyroid clonotypes (frequency above 0.001) were also detected in blood, a finding suggesting that blood repertoires may reflect thyroid immune responses.

This clonotype was counted at least ten times. Its antigen is unknown. Base qualities are not provided; no much larger clone lies one nucleotide away. V is clipped by 4 bases and J by 4 bases, and the sequence between their germline boundaries is 7 bases long. The germline V gene (reference sequence) supplies CDR1 SEHNR and CDR2 FQNEAQ. Taken from cysteine to phenylalanine, the CDR3 has 12 residues. Only the CDR3 part of the read is kept: 36 bases, read in frame from the first base. The TCR beta CDR3 regions were amplified from the RNA transcripts. The TCR CDR3 was subjected to a first round of RT-PCR using the HTBI primer set and the Qiagen OneStep RT-PCR kit. Libraries were constructed in a second round of multiplex PCR, after which size selection and purification were performed. The libraries were sequenced on an Illumina HiSeq2000 using paired-end 100 bp reads. On the study's bioinformatics: Raw data were processed with SOAPnuke, discarding reads with adapters, uncalled bases, mean Phred below 15, or no exact constant-primer or identifier match. High-quality paired reads were merged using COPE v1.2.5, and each unique nucleotide sequence was defined as a clonotype. Clonotypes were aligned to IMGT TRBV, TRBD and TRBJ reference segments using MiTCR v1.1. The analysis included only V-J combinations with a frequency above 0.0001, which together covered 98% to 99.2% of the repertoires. A TCS score was defined as the ratio of F50 (clonal expansion) to E x V (chaos), with BLOSUM62-based TCRdist applied between CDR3 peptides within each V-J. Welch's t-statistics and random forest reduced fewer than 550 V-J features to roughly 13, which were used in a naive Bayes classifier (R e1071). In TCRdb, the public reads were trimmed at Q25 with fastp and aligned with MiXCR, with productive beta chains retained. Rows with a matching CDR3 protein are joined into one entry that keeps the most common DNA and genes. Here the V and J calls rest on TCRdb's processing, not on the authors' analysis. This sample holds some 300,000 distinct CDR3 sequences; roughly 19% were observed only once. The top ten clones comprise just under 40% of the sample.

In the ophthalmopathy patients, disease was moderately to severely active, with a Clinical Activity Score of 3 or more, a NOSPECS grade of 4 or more, and a duration of less than 3 months. Patients with uncontrolled infections, other autoimmune diseases, pregnancy or lactation were excluded. Clinical symptoms, serum thyroxine and TRAb, thyroid ultrasound, and orbital computed tomography formed the basis for the diagnoses. PBMCs were separated from roughly 9.3 ml of fresh peripheral blood using Ficoll-Paque density gradient centrifugation. Total RNA was extracted using Trizol reagent, and RNA quality was assessed on an Agilent 2100 Bioanalyzer.

Sequencing input: blood. The TCR was taken from a man aged 50 to 60 with Graves' ophthalmopathy. The V gene is TRBV7-9 and the J gene is TRBJ1-2, with the D gene not clear enough to name. The DNA sequence reads TGTGCCAGCAGCTCAGGATTCTATGGCTACACCTTC. Its translation is CASSSGFYGYTF.